The 21 T cell receptor beta chains given below trace back to one sample, sequenced in a study of cytomegalovirus exposure and HLA in healthy donors. PCR used 60 Vbeta primers and 13 Jbeta primers. Here immunoSEQ multiplex PCR was the method, and the copy in TCRdb shows in-frame clones only, minus some. The sample yields under 150,000 clones, around 84% seen once. The specimen was PBMCs. All receptors derive from a man in his forties in good health and CMV-seropositive.

The chain has TRBV6-1 and TRBJ1-5; 7 nucleotides align to TRBD1. J was trimmed by 6 bases and V by 7 bases; bases with no gene match: 9. The CDR3 spans 14 residues. Germline V gives CDR1 MNHNS, CDR2 SASEGT. The CDR3 protein is CASMKGAYAQPQHF. The CDR3 DNA reads as TGTGCCAGCATGAAGGGGGCTTACGCTCAGCCCCAGCATTTT.

This clone was counted between two and nine times. This chain connects TRBV2 to TRBJ1-5; weak D call: TRBD1 (6 bases). V gave up 4 bases and J gave up 2 bases, with 9 bases separating them. Germline CDR1 is SNHLY and CDR2 is FYNNEI. The CDR3 is 14 residues long. The CDR3 here is CASSVKGGNQPQHF. As DNA, the CDR3 is TGTGCCAGCAGTGTGAAGGGGGGCAATCAGCCCCAGCATTTT.

CDR3 DNA sequence: TGTGCCAGCAGCGAGGAGGGCCCGCATGGCTACACCTTC. The encoded protein is CASSEEGPHGYTF. The chain combines TRBV25-1 with TRBJ1-2; D not resolved. The CDR3 spans 13 residues. Deletions cut 6 bases from V and 6 bases from J, with 14 bases between. Germline loops: CDR1 MGHDK, CDR2 SYGVNS.

The chain carries TRBV30 and TRBJ2-5; 9 positions agree with TRBD1. Germline V gene data show CDR1 as GTSNPN and CDR2 as SVGIG (reference sequence). The CDR3 is 14 residues long. Trimming took 4 bases from V and 5 from J; bases not matched to a gene: 8. The CDR3 sequence: CAWNSGTGWETQYF. CDR3 bases: TGTGCCTGGAATTCAGGGACAGGGTGGGAGACCCAGTACTTC.

The chain has TRBV30 and TRBJ2-5, with 7 bases matching TRBD2. Germline CDR1 GTSNPN, CDR2 SVGIG (reference sequence). CDR3 length equals 14 residues. V shed 5 bases and J 4 bases; nucleotides not matched to a gene: 10. CDR3 protein: CAWVGRGRGETQYF. CDR3 nucleotide sequence: TGTGCCTGGGTAGGGCGGGGGAGGGGAGAGACCCAGTACTTC.

The rearrangement joins TRBV4-2 to TRBJ2-1; 12 bases align to TRBD2. Trimming cost V 3 bases and J 0 bases; bases outside gene matches: 3. This CDR3 has 17 amino acids. From germline, CDR1 is LGHNA and CDR2 YNFKEQ. The CDR3 coding sequence is TGTGCCAGCAGCCAGCGGACTAGCGGGAACTCCTACAATGAGCAGTTCTTC. Amino acids: CASSQRTSGNSYNEQFF.

The chain employs TRBV9 and TRBJ1-1; D not resolved. V was trimmed by 3 bases and J by 8 bases, leaving 17 bases between them. CDR1 and CDR2 (germline): SGDLS, YYNGEE. The length of the CDR3 is 14 residues. The CDR3 spells CASSEEPRVGEAFF. DNA for the CDR3: TGTGCCAGCAGCGAGGAGCCCCGGGTAGGAGAAGCTTTCTTT.

The V call is TRBV4-1, the J call TRBJ2-1; TRBD2 matches 7 bases. This CDR3 spans 14 amino acids. CDR1 and CDR2 from the germline V gene are MGHRA and YSYEKL. The ends lost 7 bases at V and 3 bases at J; junction bases unmatched: 6. CDR3 nucleotides: TGCGCCAGCACCCTAGCGGAGGTCTACAATGAGCAGTTCTTC. This encodes CASTLAEVYNEQFF.

This chain uses TRBV6-1 with TRBJ1-5; the D gene is possibly TRBD1 (5 bases). The CDR3 is made up of 14 amino acids. The V gene's germline CDR1 is MNHNS and CDR2 SASEGT. The V end lost 7 bases, the J end lost 6 bases, and 16 bases lay between the germline ends. CDR3 protein: CASTGPQGGQPQHF. CDR3 bases: TGTGCCAGCACGGGACCTCAGGGAGGTCAGCCCCAGCATTTT.

V usage is TRBV11-2 and J usage is TRBJ2-1; D remains unclear. V was cut by 0 bases and J by 3 bases, with 6 bases left in between. Germline CDR1 SGHAT, CDR2 FQNNGV. The length of the CDR3 is 14 residues. The CDR3, as DNA: TGTGCCAGCAGCTTAGAGCAGGTCTACAATGAGCAGTTCTTC. Encoded protein: CASSLEQVYNEQFF.

This chain links TRBV18 with TRBJ1-4; D is unclear. Germline V gives CDR1 KGHSH, CDR2 LQKENI. V was pared by 5 bases and J by 0 bases, with 16 bases between. This CDR3 has 17 residues. The CDR3 DNA sequence: TGTGCCAGCTCAACTTCGCAACGAGAGACAACTAATGAAAAACTGTTTTTT. Amino acids: CASSTSQRETTNEKLFF. Based on the CDR3 plus reference TRBV18 and TRBJ1-4, the full variable domain is NAGVMQNPRHLVRRRGQEARLRCSPMKGHSHVYWYRQLPEEGLKFMVYLQKENIIDESGMPKERFSAEFPKEGPSILRIQQVVRGDSAAYFCASSTSQRETTNEKLFFGSGTQLSVL.

This sequence joins TRBV5-1 and TRBJ1-1, with 7 bases fitting TRBD1. Germline V lookup: CDR1 SGHRS, CDR2 YFSETQ. Germline trimming cut 1 base from V and 6 bases from J; bases unmatched to any gene: 12. CDR3 length equals 16 residues. The DNA of the CDR3 is TGCGCCAGCAGCTTGAGTGTCGGGGGCCAGGGGGCTGAAGCTTTCTTT. This encodes CASSLSVGGQGAEAFF.

CDR3 DNA: TGTGCCAGCAGTGAACAGGCCCCTAACTATGGCTACACCTTC. This encodes CASSEQAPNYGYTF. The J gene is TRBJ1-2, the V gene TRBV6-1, with D hard to call. This CDR3 spans 14 amino acids. The V gene lost 2 bases and the J gene lost 0 bases, with 7 bases spanning the gap. Per germline, CDR1 MNHNS and CDR2 SASEGT.

The rearrangement joins TRBV11-2 to TRBJ2-1; 11 nucleotides match TRBD2. Unmatched junction bases numbered 9, after V lost 3 bases and J lost 14 bases. The CDR3 has 14 residues. CDR1 is SGHAT, CDR2 FQNNGV, per germline. The CDR3 DNA reads as TGTGCCAGCAGCTTGGAACTAGCGGGAGCAAAGGAGTTCTTC. It specifies CASSLELAGAKEFF.

This clone was picked up a small number of times. CDR3 sequence (DNA): TGTGCCAGTAGTATCTCGCTCCTGAGGGCGTTGAACACTGAAGCTTTCTTT. This translates into CASSISLLRALNTEAFF. The chain joins TRBV19 to TRBJ1-1; D unresolved. V was pared by 3 bases and J by 0 bases, with 17 bases between. Germline CDR1 is LNHDA and CDR2 is SQIVND (reference sequence). The CDR3 loop spans 17 amino acids.

J is TRBJ1-3 and V is TRBV5-1, with D tentatively TRBD1 (6 bases). CDR1 is SGHRS and CDR2 is YFSETQ in the germline V gene. Trimming cost V 2 bases and J 4 bases, with 19 bases left between them. CDR3 length equals 17 residues. The CDR3 loop reads CASSFQFLGAGGNTIYF. The CDR3 DNA reads TGCGCCAGCAGCTTCCAATTTTTGGGGGCGGGCGGAAACACCATATATTTT. Variable domain in full (rest from reference TRBV5-1 and TRBJ1-3): KAGVTQTPRYLIKTRGQQVTLSCSPISGHRSVSWYQQTPGQGLQFLFEYFSETQRNKGNFPGRFSGRQFSNSRSEMNVSTLELGDSALYLCASSFQFLGAGGNTIYFGEGSWLTVV.

The chain carries TRBV7-6 and TRBJ2-5, with D maybe TRBD2 (7 bases). The V and J ends lost 1 base and 1 base respectively, with 10 bases between them. The CDR3 loop spans 15 amino acids. Germline V gene sequence: CDR1 SGHVS, CDR2 FNYEAQ. The CDR3 loop reads CASSLGGGLQETQYF. CDR3 nucleotides: TGTGCCAGCAGCTTAGGCGGGGGCCTCCAAGAGACCCAGTACTTC.

The rearrangement joins TRBV29-1 to TRBJ1-6; TRBD1 matches at 8 bases. The germline V gene encodes CDR1 SQVTM and CDR2 ANQGSEA. J lost 5 bases, V lost 6 bases, and 3 bases had no gene match. The CDR3 is 13 amino acids. The CDR3 bases are TGCAGCGTAAGGACAGGGAATAATTCACCCCTCCACTTT. It codes for CSVRTGNNSPLHF.

This chain joins TRBV7-6 and TRBJ2-1; D is perhaps TRBD2 (7 bases). The V gene's germline CDR1 is SGHVS and CDR2 FNYEAQ. V lost 0 bases to trimming and J lost 7 bases, with 13 bases between them. The CDR3 sequence is 15 residues long. CDR3 sequence: CASSLAGRGANEQFF. The CDR3 DNA follows: TGTGCCAGCAGCTTAGCCGGACGGGGGGCTAATGAGCAGTTCTTC. The full variable domain, its missing parts supplied by reference TRBV7-6 and TRBJ2-1, is GAGVSQSPRYKVTKRGQDVALRCDPISGHVSLYWYRQALGQGPEFLTYFNYEAQQDKSGLPNDRFSAERPEGSISTLTIQRTEQRDSAMYRCASSLAGRGANEQFFGPGTRLTVL.

The chain links TRBV6-5 to TRBJ1-1, with 7 bases matching TRBD1. The germline V gene encodes CDR1 MNHEY and CDR2 SVGAGI. V dropped 2 bases and J dropped 6; count of bases not matched to a gene: 6. CDR3 length: 14 amino acids. CDR3 loop: CASSYDRVGPEAFF. The CDR3 DNA reads as TGTGCCAGCAGTTACGACAGGGTAGGACCTGAAGCTTTCTTT.

The chain links TRBV6-5 to TRBJ1-3; D may be TRBD1 (6 bases). CDR1 is MNHEY, CDR2 SVGAGI, per germline. This CDR3 has 15 residues. V was cut by 6 bases and J by 4 bases, with 16 bases left in between. The CDR3, as DNA: TGTGCCAGCAGCCCCGGGGGGGGGCGAGGAAACACCATATATTTT. Its translation is CASSPGGGRGNTIYF.